This TCR beta chain was recorded in a study of CD8+CD57+ T cells in acquired aplastic anemia. Study information: Average CD4+ read depth in healthy donors was around 9.9 million reads. General observations from the study: CD8+ Simpson's diversity in patients was not significantly different from that in controls. Overlap between patients and controls comprised almost 30 CD8+ CDR3 sequences.

Genomic DNA acted as the template from which TCR beta VDJ combination and CDR3 sequence profiling were carried out. TCRdb independently ran MiXCR on the reads; one entry per CDR3 protein. This sample has 200,000 to 250,000 distinct CDR3 sequences, with approximately 60% found just once. This clonotype was detected ten times or more. The antigen remains unidentified. CDR1 and CDR2 (germline): DFQATT, SNEGSKA (reference sequence). V lost 7 bases to trimming and J lost 1 base, with 8 bases between them. The CDR3 runs to 13 residues. The rearrangement joins TRBV20-1 to TRBJ2-6, with D uncertain. The sequenced sample was sorted CD4+, CD8+, or CD8+CD57+ T cells (not recorded which) from PBMCs. The TCR sequence derives from a human donor in good health. CDR3 coding DNA: TGCAGTGTAAGTAGTTCTGGGGCCAACGTCCTGACTTTC. Its translation: CSVSSSGANVLTF.